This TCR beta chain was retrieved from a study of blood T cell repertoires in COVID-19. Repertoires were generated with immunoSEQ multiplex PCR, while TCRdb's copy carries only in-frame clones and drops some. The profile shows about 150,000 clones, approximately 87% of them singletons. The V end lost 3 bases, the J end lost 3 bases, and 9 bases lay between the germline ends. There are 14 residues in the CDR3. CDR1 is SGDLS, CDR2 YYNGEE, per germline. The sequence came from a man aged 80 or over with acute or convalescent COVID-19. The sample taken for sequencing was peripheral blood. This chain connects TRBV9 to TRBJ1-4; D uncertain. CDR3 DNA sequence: TGTGCCAGCAGCGCGGGCGGGGCTAATGAAAAACTGTTTTTT. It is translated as CASSAGGANEKLFF. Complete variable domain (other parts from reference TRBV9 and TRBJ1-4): DSGVTQTPKHLITATGQRVTLRCSPRSGDLSVYWYQQSLDQGLQFLIQYYNGEERAKGNILERFSAQQFPDLHSELNLSSLELGDSALYFCASSAGGANEKLFFGSGTQLSVL.